This paragraph covers one T cell receptor beta chain sequence. Its antigen remains unknown. CDR3 length equals 14 residues. Germline CDR1 reads SGHRS; CDR2 reads YFSETQ. Trimming left V 0 bases short and J 6 bases short, with 12 bases between. Measured with immunoSEQ multiplex PCR; TCRdb has only the in-frame clones, and not every one. The sample has thousands of clones, about four fifths seen once. The record originates from a study of chemoradiotherapy in HPV16-positive cancers. Study summary: Candidate HPV-specific clones and shared TCR motifs came from a couple of HPV16-positive patients.

Overall study findings and caveats: Candidate HPV-specific clones and E7-related TCR motifs grew in tumor during treatment. For HPV16-positive patients, expanding HPV-responsive T cells associated with longer recurrence-free survival.

The receptor was derived from a human donor with HPV-associated anogenital cancer. The J gene is TRBJ1-1, the V gene TRBV5-1; no firm D call. Sequencing used blood, obtained from a patient who underwent chemoradiotherapy. DNA for the CDR3: TGCGCCAGCAGCTTGGGCCAGGAAGGTCCTGAAGCTTTCTTT. Translated: CASSLGQEGPEAFF.